This TCR beta chain emerged from a study of blood T cell repertoires in COVID-19. Per the original methods: Estimation of nucleated cell counts was performed using reference gene primer amplification. This table comes from immunoSEQ multiplex PCR, and its TCRdb copy is limited to in-frame clones, with some not included. That table is the source of V, J and clone size, and D and trimming were worked out from the DNA. The table has 320,000 or so clones, about nine tenths seen once. This CDR3 is built from 13 residues. Germline CDR1 KGHSH, CDR2 LQKENI. V trimming: 3 bases; J trimming: 4 bases; junction bases outside the gene matches: 2.

This sequence joins TRBV18 and TRBJ1-2, with TRBD1 identical over 7 bases. The sequenced sample was PBMCs or T cells enriched from blood (not recorded which). The TCR originated in a man between 60 and 70 years old who had recovered from COVID-19. The CDR3 region is CASSPGTVYGYTF. The CDR3 coding sequence is TGTGCCAGCTCACCCGGGACAGTCTATGGCTACACCTTC.